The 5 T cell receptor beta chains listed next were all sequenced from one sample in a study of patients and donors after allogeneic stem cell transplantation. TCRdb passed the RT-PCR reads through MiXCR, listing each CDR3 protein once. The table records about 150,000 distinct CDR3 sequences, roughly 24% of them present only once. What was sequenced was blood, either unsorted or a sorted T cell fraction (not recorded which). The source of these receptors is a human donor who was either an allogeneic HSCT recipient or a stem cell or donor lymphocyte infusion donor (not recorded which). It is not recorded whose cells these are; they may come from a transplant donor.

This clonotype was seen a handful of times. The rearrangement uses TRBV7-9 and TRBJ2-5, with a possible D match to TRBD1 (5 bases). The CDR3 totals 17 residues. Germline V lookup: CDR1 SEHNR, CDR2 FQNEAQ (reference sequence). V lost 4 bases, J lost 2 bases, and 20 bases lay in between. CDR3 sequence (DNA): TGTGCCAGCAGCTCTATAGTCCCTCTTGACAGTCAAGAGACCCAGTACTTC. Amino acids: CASSSIVPLDSQETQYF.

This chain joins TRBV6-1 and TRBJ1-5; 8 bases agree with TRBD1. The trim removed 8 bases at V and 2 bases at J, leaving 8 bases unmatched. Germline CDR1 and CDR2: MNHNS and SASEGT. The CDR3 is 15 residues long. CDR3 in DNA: TGTGCCAGCCTTAACCAGGGGGCAGGCAATCAGCCCCAGCATTTT. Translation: CASLNQGAGNQPQHF.

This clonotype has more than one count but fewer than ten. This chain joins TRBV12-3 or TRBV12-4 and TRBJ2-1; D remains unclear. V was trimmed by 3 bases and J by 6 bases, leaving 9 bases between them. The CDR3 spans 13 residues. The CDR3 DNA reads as TGTGCCAGCAGTTTGGGTCCCTCCAATGAGCAGTTCTTC. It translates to CASSLGPSNEQFF.

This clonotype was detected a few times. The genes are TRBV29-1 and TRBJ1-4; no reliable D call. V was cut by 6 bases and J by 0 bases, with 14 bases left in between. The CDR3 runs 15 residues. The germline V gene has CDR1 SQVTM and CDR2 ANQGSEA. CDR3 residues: CSVAPWGATNEKLFF. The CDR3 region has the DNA TGCAGCGTAGCCCCGTGGGGAGCAACTAATGAAAAACTGTTTTTT.

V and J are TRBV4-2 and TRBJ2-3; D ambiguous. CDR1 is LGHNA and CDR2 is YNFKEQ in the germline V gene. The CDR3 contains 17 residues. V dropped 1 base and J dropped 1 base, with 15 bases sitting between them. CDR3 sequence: CASSQARSGMGTDTQYF. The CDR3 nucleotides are TGTGCCAGCAGCCAAGCCCGGAGTGGGATGGGCACAGATACGCAGTATTTT.